These 15 T cell receptor beta chains share one sample of origin, sequenced in a study of early T cells in non-severe SARS-CoV-2 infection. A single record per CDR3 protein comes from TCRdb applying MiXCR to the 5' RACE reads. The data contain some 25,000 distinct CDR3 sequences, approximately 4.5% of them singletons. Sequencing was done on a sample of whole blood. The receptor source for this set is an adult who was a healthcare worker with PCR-confirmed SARS-CoV-2 infection or an uninfected control (not recorded which).

Many counts were recorded for this clonotype. The V call is TRBV19, the J call TRBJ1-5, with D hard to call. The CDR3 has 13 residues. Germline V gene data show CDR1 as LNHDA and CDR2 as SQIVND (reference sequence). Trimming removed 3 bases from V and 7 bases from J, with 10 bases in between. This CDR3 is CASSIKVWQPQHF. The DNA for the CDR3 is TGTGCCAGTAGTATTAAGGTTTGGCAGCCCCAGCATTTT.

This clonotype occurred many times. The chain links TRBV7-6 to TRBJ2-5; 7 nucleotides align to TRBD2. The CDR3 sequence is 16 residues long. Germline assignment: CDR1 SGHVS and CDR2 FNYEAQ. Trimming at V came to 1 base and at J to 3 bases, leaving 8 bases not matched to a gene. The CDR3 DNA sequence: TGTGCCAGCAGCTTAGAGAGGTGGCTAGCGGAAGAGACCCAGTACTTC. Amino acid sequence: CASSLERWLAEETQYF.

This clonotype was detected many times. The chain links TRBV6-5 to TRBJ1-2; 8 bases are shared with TRBD1. Germline-derived CDR1 and CDR2 are MNHEY and SVGAGI. This CDR3 has 15 residues. V dropped 2 bases and J dropped 11; count of bases not matched to a gene: 13. DNA of the CDR3: TGTGCCAGCAGTTACGCGATGGACAGGGAGGGTGGTTACACCTTC. Its protein is CASSYAMDREGGYTF.

This clonotype was counted at least ten times. The chain links TRBV20-1 to TRBJ2-3, with D unresolved. V lost 6 bases and J 0 bases, leaving 7 bases between the germline ends. CDR3 length equals 12 residues. Germline CDR1 is DFQATT and CDR2 is SNEGSKA (reference sequence). CDR3 protein: CSATESTDTQYF. Written as DNA, the CDR3 is TGCAGTGCAACTGAAAGCACAGATACGCAGTATTTT.

At least ten counts were recorded for this clonotype. V and J are TRBV6-5 and TRBJ1-6; perhaps TRBD1 as D (5 bases). Germline lookup yields CDR1 MNHEY and CDR2 SVGAGI. The CDR3 is 14 amino acids. V lost 4 bases, J lost 6 bases, and 10 bases lay in between. The CDR3 is CASSSGTPNSPLHF. The CDR3 DNA reads TGTGCCAGCAGTTCCGGGACGCCTAATTCACCCCTCCACTTT.

This chain uses TRBV6-6 with TRBJ2-7; 11 nucleotides agree with TRBD2. After removal of 5 bases from V and 12 bases from J, the junction contained 6 bases not matched to a gene. The CDR3 loop spans 12 amino acids. Germline values: CDR1 MNHNY, CDR2 SVGAGI (reference sequence). CDR3 DNA: TGTGCCAGCAGTAAGGGGACTAGCGGTCGGTACTTC. As protein: CASSKGTSGRYF.

Ten or more counts support this clonotype. This chain uses TRBV12-3 or TRBV12-4 with TRBJ2-7; D could derive from TRBD1 or TRBD2 (5 bases each). CDR3 length: 14 residues. V lost 3 bases and J lost 2, with 11 bases in between. The CDR3, as DNA: TGTGCCAGCAGTTTGGGGGAACCCCCCTACGAGCAGTACTTC. Translation gives CASSLGEPPYEQYF.

This clonotype occurred a few times. The V call is TRBV6-5, the J call TRBJ2-5; the match to TRBD2 covers 8 bases. Germline CDR1 reads MNHEY; CDR2 reads SVGAGI. J gave up 9 bases and V 1 base, and 13 bases lay outside the gene matches. This CDR3 contains 16 residues. The CDR3 sequence: CASSYLTSAVQVAQYF. The CDR3 nucleotides read TGTGCCAGCAGTTACTTGACTAGCGCGGTTCAAGTGGCCCAGTACTTC.

The chain recombines TRBV15 with TRBJ1-1; D call uncertain. Germline CDR1 reads LNHNV; CDR2 reads YYDKDF (reference sequence). V gave up 0 bases and J gave up 0 bases, with 14 bases separating them. The CDR3 sequence is 17 residues long. CDR3 coding DNA: TGTGCCACCAGCAGAGACGATAGAGGGAATATGAACACTGAAGCTTTCTTT. Protein product: CATSRDDRGNMNTEAFF.

This clonotype was seen repeatedly, ten times or more. The gene calls are TRBV20-1 and TRBJ1-2, with D possibly being TRBD1 (5 bases). The CDR3 loop spans 16 amino acids. The germline CDR1 and CDR2 sequences are DFQATT and SNEGSKA (reference sequence). V was pared by 6 bases and J by 7 bases, with 27 bases between. CDR3 in DNA: TGCAGTGCCCCACTCCCTCTACGACAGTGGGAGCGTGGCTACACCTTC. It yields the protein CSAPLPLRQWERGYTF.

This clonotype was found many times. The J gene is TRBJ1-5, the V gene TRBV6-2 or TRBV6-3; D uncertain. Trimming shortened V by 3 bases and J by 7 bases, and 10 bases separated the two germline ends. Germline V gives CDR1 MNHEY, CDR2 SVGEGT. The CDR3 length is 13 residues. CDR3 DNA sequence: TGTGCCAGCAGTTATATGGGAGGACAGCCCCAGCATTTT. Translation gives CASSYMGGQPQHF.

In its sample, this clonotype was seen many times. This chain uses TRBV20-1 with TRBJ2-7; 8 nucleotides line up with TRBD1. Germline loops: CDR1 DFQATT, CDR2 SNEGSKA (reference sequence). The J segment lost 1 base and the V segment lost 0 bases, leaving 5 bases of the junction unmatched. The CDR3 totals 15 residues. The CDR3 protein is CSARDRDRPSYEQYF. In nucleotides, the CDR3 is TGCAGTGCTAGAGATAGGGACAGGCCATCCTACGAGCAGTACTTC.

This clonotype was recorded a few times. The V call is TRBV15, the J call TRBJ2-1; D not certain. The germline V gene has CDR1 LNHNV and CDR2 YYDKDF (reference sequence). This CDR3 spans 13 amino acids. Trimming stripped 1 base from V and 8 bases from J, with 9 bases between. The CDR3 region is CATSRAVRDEQFF. The CDR3 DNA follows: TGTGCCACCAGCAGAGCAGTTCGGGATGAGCAGTTCTTC.

The table lists this clonotype with many counts. The V call is TRBV9, the J call TRBJ2-4; weak D call: TRBD1 (6 bases). V was pared by 3 bases and J by 13 bases, with 17 bases between. Germline V gene sequence: CDR1 SGDLS, CDR2 YYNGEE. This CDR3 contains 13 residues. The CDR3: CASSALQGHAQYF. The CDR3, as DNA: TGTGCCAGCAGCGCCTTACAGGGACACGCACAGTACTTC.

This clonotype came up many times. The J gene is TRBJ2-2, the V gene TRBV11-2; 8 bases are shared with TRBD2. Looked up from germline, CDR1 is SGHAT and CDR2 is FQNNGV. This CDR3 contains 15 residues. V shed 6 bases, J shed 4 bases, and the junction held 7 bases outside the gene matches. CDR3 nucleotides: TGTGCCAGCAGTTCAGTTCGGGAGGGCACCGGGGAGCTGTTTTTT. Its translation: CASSSVREGTGELFF. Together with reference TRBV11-2 and TRBJ2-2, the CDR3 gives the full variable domain: EAGVAQSPRYKIIEKRQSVAFWCNPISGHATLYWYQQILGQGPKLLIQFQNNGVVDDSQLPKDRFSAERLKGVDSTLKIQPAKLEDSAVYLCASSSVREGTGELFFGEGSRLTVL.